These T cell receptor beta chains were read from a single sample in a study of HIV-infected children after antiretroviral therapy interruption. TCRdb recomputed calls from the 3' RACE reads with MiXCR, one row per CDR3 protein. The data contain about 86,000 distinct CDR3 sequences, about 7.2% of them seen just once; the ten biggest clones take up approximately 1.2%. Sequenced here: CD45RA+ CD4+ T cells from PBMCs, pooled from several time points, sampled from a donor given antiretroviral therapy, either interrupted or continuous. Receptors originate from a pool of human donors with HIV. The CDR3 runs from the conserved cysteine through the conserved F or W. Fields, in order: D gene, clone size, V gene, J gene, CDR3 protein, CDR3 DNA. A D gene is named only where the DNA matches it firmly. Clone size is shown for a subset of rows, as once, few, many or a class of expanded clone.

D: TRBD1
size: few
V: TRBV6-2/TRBV6-3
J: TRBJ2-4
CDR3: CASNPGQRNIQYF
DNA: TGTGCCAGCAACCCGGGACAGCGGAACATTCAGTACTTC

D: NA
size: many
V: TRBV7-3
J: TRBJ2-1
CDR3: CASSVGQFSTGNNEQFF
DNA: TGTGCCAGCAGCGTCGGACAGTTTTCGACCGGGAACAATGAGCAGTTCTTC

D: NA
size: many
V: TRBV4-1
J: TRBJ2-2
CDR3: CASSQEEGAGELFF
DNA: TGCGCCAGCAGCCAAGAAGAGGGGGCCGGGGAGCTGTTTTTT

D: TRBD1
size: many
V: TRBV30
J: TRBJ1-1
CDR3: CAWVDRVNTEAFF
DNA: TGTGCCTGGGTCGACAGGGTAAACACTGAAGCTTTCTTT

D: NA
size: few
V: TRBV2
J: TRBJ1-2
CDR3: CASSDWLSGYTF
DNA: TGTGCCAGCAGTGATTGGCTGAGTGGCTACACCTTC

D: NA
size: NA
V: TRBV19
J: TRBJ1-5
CDR3: CASDHRAQDQPQHF
DNA: TGTGCCAGTGACCACAGGGCCCAAGATCAGCCCCAGCATTTT

D: NA
size: few
V: TRBV7-8
J: TRBJ1-1
CDR3: CASSLRRTEAFF
DNA: TGTGCCAGCAGCTTAAGGAGGACTGAAGCTTTCTTT

D: NA
size: NA
V: TRBV7-3
J: TRBJ1-1
CDR3: CASSLTKAGTGNTEAFF
DNA: TGTGCCAGCAGCTTAACTAAGGCAGGGACGGGGAACACTGAAGCTTTCTTT

D: TRBD2
size: NA
V: TRBV7-7
J: TRBJ2-7
CDR3: CASSPRGSGANEQYF
DNA: TGTGCCAGCAGCCCCCGGGGTAGCGGGGCAAACGAGCAGTACTTC

D: NA
size: many
V: TRBV23-1
J: TRBJ1-2
CDR3: CASRQTENYGYTF
DNA: TGCGCCAGCAGACAGACAGAGAACTATGGCTACACCTTC

D: NA
size: many
V: TRBV6-1
J: TRBJ1-2
CDR3: CASSESQSYGYTF
DNA: TGTGCCAGCAGTGAAAGCCAGAGCTATGGCTACACCTTC

D: NA
size: many
V: TRBV21-1
J: TRBJ2-3
CDR3: CASSILNRDREGLGTDTQYF
DNA: TGTGCCAGCAGCATCCTGAACCGGGACAGGGAAGGTCTTGGCACAGATACGCAGTATTTT

D: NA
size: few
V: TRBV6-5
J: TRBJ2-7
CDR3: CASSYSRTGYEQYF
DNA: TGTGCCAGCAGTTACTCCAGGACGGGCTACGAGCAGTACTTC

D: NA
size: many
V: TRBV25-1
J: TRBJ2-6
CDR3: CASSDSSGANVLTF
DNA: TGTGCCAGCAGTGACAGCTCTGGGGCCAACGTCCTGACTTTC

D: TRBD2
size: many
V: TRBV3-1
J: TRBJ2-3
CDR3: CASLGRGRTDTQYF
DNA: TGTGCCAGCCTCGGGAGGGGTAGGACAGATACGCAGTATTTT

D: NA
size: NA
V: TRBV7-2
J: TRBJ2-1
CDR3: CASSLRPCLQRYSNEQFF
DNA: TGTGCCAGCAGCCTCCGGCCGTGCCTACAGCGGTATTCGAATGAGCAGTTCTTC

D: NA
size: few
V: TRBV5-1
J: TRBJ1-3
CDR3: CASSLDPGGSGNTIYF
DNA: TGCGCCAGCAGCTTGGACCCGGGGGGGTCTGGAAACACCATATATTTT

D: TRBD1
size: many
V: TRBV20-1
J: TRBJ2-7
CDR3: CSALDRASYEQYF
DNA: TGCAGTGCACTTGACAGGGCCTCCTACGAGCAGTACTTC

D: TRBD1
size: few
V: TRBV7-9
J: TRBJ2-7
CDR3: CASSHEARGQFDEQYF
DNA: TGTGCCAGCAGCCACGAAGCCAGGGGGCAGTTTGACGAGCAGTACTTC

D: NA
size: NA
V: TRBV6-2/TRBV6-3
J: TRBJ1-1
CDR3: CASSGGPLTEAFF
DNA: TGTGCCAGCAGCGGGGGGCCCTTGACTGAAGCTTTCTTT

D: NA
size: many
V: TRBV30
J: TRBJ1-4
CDR3: CAWGSTNEKLFF
DNA: TGTGCCTGGGGGTCAACTAATGAAAAACTGTTTTTT

D: NA
size: NA
V: TRBV19
J: TRBJ1-5
CDR3: CASSFGQSNQPQHF
DNA: TGTGCCAGTAGTTTCGGACAGAGCAATCAGCCCCAGCATTTT

D: NA
size: many
V: TRBV7-6
J: TRBJ1-5
CDR3: CASSPGRNQPQHF
DNA: TGTGCCAGCAGCCCGGGACGGAATCAGCCCCAGCATTTT

D: NA
size: NA
V: TRBV9
J: TRBJ1-1
CDR3: CASSVVYDTEAFF
DNA: TGTGCCAGCAGCGTAGTGTACGACACTGAAGCTTTCTTT